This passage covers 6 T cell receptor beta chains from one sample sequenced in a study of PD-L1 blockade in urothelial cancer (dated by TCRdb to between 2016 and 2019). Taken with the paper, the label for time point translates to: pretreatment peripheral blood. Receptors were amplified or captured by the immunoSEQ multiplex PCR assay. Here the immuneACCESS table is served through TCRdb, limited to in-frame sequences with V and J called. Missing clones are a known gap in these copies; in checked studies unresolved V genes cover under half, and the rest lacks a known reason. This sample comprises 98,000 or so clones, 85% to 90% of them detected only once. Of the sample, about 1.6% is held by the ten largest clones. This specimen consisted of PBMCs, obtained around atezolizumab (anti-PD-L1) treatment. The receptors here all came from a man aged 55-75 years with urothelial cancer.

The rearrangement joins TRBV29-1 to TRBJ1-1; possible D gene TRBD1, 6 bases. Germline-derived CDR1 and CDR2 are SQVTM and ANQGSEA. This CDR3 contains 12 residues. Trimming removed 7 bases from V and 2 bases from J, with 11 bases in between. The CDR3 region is CSATQGNTEAFF. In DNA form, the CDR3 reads TGCAGCGCTACACAGGGAAACACTGAAGCTTTCTTT.

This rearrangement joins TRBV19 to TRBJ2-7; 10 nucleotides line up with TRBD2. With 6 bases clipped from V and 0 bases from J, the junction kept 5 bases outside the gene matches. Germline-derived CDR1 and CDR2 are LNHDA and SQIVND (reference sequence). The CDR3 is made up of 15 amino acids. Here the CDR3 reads CASRGAGGGSYEQYF. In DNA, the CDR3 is TGTGCCAGTAGGGGAGCGGGAGGGGGCTCCTACGAGCAGTACTTC.

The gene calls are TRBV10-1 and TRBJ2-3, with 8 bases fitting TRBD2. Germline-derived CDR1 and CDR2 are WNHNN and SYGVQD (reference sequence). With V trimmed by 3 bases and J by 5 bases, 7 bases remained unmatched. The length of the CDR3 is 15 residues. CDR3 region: CASSDSSAGGDTQYF. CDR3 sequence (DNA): TGCGCCAGCAGTGACTCCTCGGCGGGGGGAGATACGCAGTATTTT.

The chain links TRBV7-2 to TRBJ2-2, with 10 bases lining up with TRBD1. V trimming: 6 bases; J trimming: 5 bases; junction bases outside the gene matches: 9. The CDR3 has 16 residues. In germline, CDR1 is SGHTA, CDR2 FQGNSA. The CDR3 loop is CASRETGGVGTGELFF. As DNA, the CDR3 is TGTGCCAGCAGGGAGACAGGGGGCGTTGGGACCGGGGAGCTGTTTTTT.

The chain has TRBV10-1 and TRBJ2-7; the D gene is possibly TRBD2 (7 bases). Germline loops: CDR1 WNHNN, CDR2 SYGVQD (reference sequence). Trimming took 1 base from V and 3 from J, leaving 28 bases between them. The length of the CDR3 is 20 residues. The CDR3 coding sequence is TGCGCCAGCAGTGAGTTTCAGGAGAATGAGGGGGGGACGTTTTACTACGAGCAGTACTTC. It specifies CASSEFQENEGGTFYYEQYF.

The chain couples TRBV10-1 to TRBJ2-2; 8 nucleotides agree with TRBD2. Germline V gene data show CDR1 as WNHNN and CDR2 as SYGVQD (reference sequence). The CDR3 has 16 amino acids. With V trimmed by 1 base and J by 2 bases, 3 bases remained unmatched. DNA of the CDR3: TGCGCCAGCAGTGAGTGGCGGGGGGTAAACACCGGGGAGCTGTTTTTT. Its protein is CASSEWRGVNTGELFF.